This T cell receptor beta chain was identified in a study of CD8+ T cells in alopecia areata. Germline CDR1 reads SGHRS; CDR2 reads YFSETQ. V was pared by 0 bases and J by 1 base, with 8 bases between. The CDR3 loop spans 15 amino acids. Individuals with alopecia areata gave both lesional scalp punch biopsies and peripheral blood for collection. Comment on this clone: The antigen is unknown. Other DNA variants within this sample encode the same CDR3.

Broader study findings: There were also resident alphabeta T cells of normal skin sequenced in scalp samples. It was lesional scalp, especially alopecia totalis/universalis, that showed higher clonality than normal scalp. Possibly as an HLA-related effect, TCR sharing across patients appeared less clear than in mice.

Extracted RNA was reverse transcribed into cDNA, the sequencing template. Generated by immunoSEQ multiplex PCR, the TCRdb table keeps only in-frame clones and is missing some. The table shows under 35,000 clones, with approximately 80% occurring only once. The receptor was derived from a human donor with alopecia areata. The chain joins TRBV5-1 to TRBJ1-5; D gene uncertain. The material sequenced was NKG2D-low CD8+ T cells sorted from blood. CDR3 nucleotides: TGCGCCAGCAGCTTGGCCCCGGGGAGCAATCAGCCCCAGCATTTT. Translated: CASSLAPGSNQPQHF. Variable domain in full (rest from reference TRBV5-1 and TRBJ1-5): KAGVTQTPRYLIKTRGQQVTLSCSPISGHRSVSWYQQTPGQGLQFLFEYFSETQRNKGNFPGRFSGRQFSNSRSEMNVSTLELGDSALYLCASSLAPGSNQPQHFGDGTRLSIL.